These T cell receptor beta chains were read from a single sample in a study of blood T cell repertoires in COVID-19. Data came from immunoSEQ multiplex PCR; TCRdb stores just in-frame clones and leaves some out. The table shows around 160,000 clones, with 82% occurring only once. The specimen was peripheral blood. These TCRs come from a human donor with acute or convalescent COVID-19. The donor label of this sample is uncertain. CDR3s include the opening cysteine and the closing phenylalanine or tryptophan. Fields, in order: clone size, V gene, D gene, J gene, CDR3 DNA, CDR3 protein. D genes are given only for firm matches. Some rows mark clone size as missing; the rest say once, few, many or name a class of expanded clone.

NA	TRBV2	NA	TRBJ2-3	TGTGCCAGCAGTCTCGGGACTTATACGCAGTATTTT	CASSLGTYTQYF
NA	TRBV4-1	TRBD2	TRBJ2-1	TGCGCCAGCAGCCCGCGCGGACTAGCGGGGGGAGGGAATGAGCAGTTCTTC	CASSPRGLAGGGNEQFF
NA	TRBV12-5	TRBD1	TRBJ1-5	TGTGCTAGTGTCAGGACAGGGGTTCAGCCCCAGCATTTT	CASVRTGVQPQHF
NA	TRBV30	NA	TRBJ2-3	TGTGCCTGGAGTGTAGGGGCTAGAGATACGCAGTATTTT	CAWSVGARDTQYF
NA	TRBV2	TRBD1	TRBJ2-3	TGTGCCAGCAGCATCCAGGTCTGGACAGGGGGCCCCACAGATACGCAGTATTTT	CASSIQVWTGGPTDTQYF
NA	TRBV3-1/TRBV3-2	TRBD1	TRBJ1-2	TGTGCCAGCAGCCCGACAGGGGTGCTGGGATATGGCTACACCTTC	CASSPTGVLGYGYTF
NA	TRBV12-3/TRBV12-4	TRBD1	TRBJ2-1	TGTGCCAGCAGGACCGACCCGACAGGGGGCCAGTTCTTC	CASRTDPTGGQFF
few	TRBV3-1/TRBV3-2	NA	TRBJ2-2	TGTGCCAGCAGCCTCCGGACTTCCAACACCGGGGAGCTGTTTTTT	CASSLRTSNTGELFF
NA	TRBV7-2	NA	TRBJ2-1	TGTGCCAGCAGCTTAGCGGGGGGGGCCAATTCCGGTGAGCAGTTCTTC	CASSLAGGANSGEQFF
NA	TRBV4-3	NA	TRBJ2-3	TGCGCCAGCAGCCAAGTATCTAGAGACACAGATACGCAGTATTTT	CASSQVSRDTDTQYF
NA	TRBV3-1/TRBV3-2	TRBD1	TRBJ2-1	TGTGCCAGCAGCCAAGGGGACAGGGGATCCCGTGGGAATGAGCAGTTCTTC	CASSQGDRGSRGNEQFF
once	TRBV5-6	NA	TRBJ1-2	TGTGCCAGCAGCTTACAAAACCGATATGGCTACACCTTC	CASSLQNRYGYTF
few	TRBV2	TRBD1	TRBJ1-5	TGTGCCAGCAGTGAAAGCGCCGCCGGGACAGGATCCCTAAGCAATCAGCCCCAGCATTTT	CASSESAAGTGSLSNQPQHF
NA	TRBV20-1	NA	TRBJ2-2	TGCAGTGCTAGTTCCAGACGGGACACCGGGGAGCTGTTTTTT	CSASSRRDTGELFF
NA	TRBV6-2/TRBV6-3	NA	TRBJ1-1	TGTGCCAGCAGTTACCTGAGAATCACTGAAGCTTTCTTT	CASSYLRITEAFF
NA	TRBV2	TRBD1	TRBJ1-2	TGTGCCAGCAGTGAACAGGGGGCCGGGTATGGCTACACCTTC	CASSEQGAGYGYTF
NA	TRBV19	NA	TRBJ1-2	TGTGCCAGTAGTATAATACAGGCAGAGGTTGGCTACACCTTC	CASSIIQAEVGYTF
NA	TRBV19	TRBD1	TRBJ1-2	TGTGCCAGTTGGGGACAGGGGGCGAATGGCTACACCTTC	CASWGQGANGYTF
NA	TRBV7-9	TRBD1	TRBJ1-2	TGTGCCAGCAGCTCCGACAGGGGAGGGTATGGCTACACCTTC	CASSSDRGGYGYTF
NA	TRBV5-1	NA	TRBJ1-1	TGCGCCAGCAGCTTGGGGCTGCTGAACACTGAAGCTTTCTTT	CASSLGLLNTEAFF
NA	TRBV4-1	NA	TRBJ1-2	TGCGCCAGCAGCCAAAGGAGGGACGACGGCTTAAACTATGGCTACACCTTC	CASSQRRDDGLNYGYTF
NA	TRBV9	TRBD1	TRBJ1-3	TGTGCCAGCAGTGGGACGGGACAGGGGGTTCGAACTGGAAACACCATATATTTT	CASSGTGQGVRTGNTIYF
NA	TRBV6-6	NA	TRBJ1-2	TGTGCCAGCAGCCGACAGTATAACTATGGCTACACCTTC	CASSRQYNYGYTF
NA	TRBV7-8	NA	TRBJ1-6	TGTGCCAGTACCCTCCCGGGAGCAGTCGCTGTCATGCCCTATAATTCACCCCTCCACTTT	CASTLPGAVAVMPYNSPLHF
NA	TRBV30	TRBD1	TRBJ1-1	TGTGCCTGGCGACAGGGGAACACTGAAGCTTTCTTT	CAWRQGNTEAFF
NA	TRBV28	TRBD1	TRBJ1-1	TGTGCCAGCAGTTTAATCGGACAGGGGAACACTGAAGCTTTCTTT	CASSLIGQGNTEAFF
few	TRBV6-4	NA	TRBJ1-2	TGTGCCAGCAGTGACATAGGACAGCCCTATGGCTACACCTTC	CASSDIGQPYGYTF
NA	TRBV19	NA	TRBJ2-7	TGTGCCAGTAGTATTGCCGTATCCAACTCAGAGACAAGCCACGAGCAGTACTTC	CASSIAVSNSETSHEQYF
NA	TRBV19	NA	TRBJ2-3	TGTGCCAGTAGCCCTGGCACGACAGATACGCAGTATTTT	CASSPGTTDTQYF
few	TRBV4-1	TRBD2	TRBJ2-1	TGCGCCAGCAGCCATCCTATCAGACTAGCGGGGGGCCGTGAGCAGTTCTTC	CASSHPIRLAGGREQFF
NA	TRBV10-3	TRBD1	TRBJ2-7	TGTGCCATCAGCCTGACAGGGGATCACTACGAGCAGTACTTC	CAISLTGDHYEQYF
NA	TRBV30	TRBD1	TRBJ1-2	TGTGCCTGGAGTGGTGTCAGGGGGAGTGGGGGCTACACCTTC	CAWSGVRGSGGYTF
NA	TRBV5-4	NA	TRBJ1-3	TGTGCCAGCAGCTTGACAGTCACTGGAAACACCATATATTTT	CASSLTVTGNTIYF
NA	TRBV5-1	TRBD1	TRBJ1-1	TGCGCCAGTTCCACGGGACAGGGTTACACTGAAGCTTTCTTT	CASSTGQGYTEAFF
NA	TRBV9	NA	TRBJ2-2	TGTGCCAGCAGACAGGGTTGGGACGGGGAGCTGTTTTTT	CASRQGWDGELFF
NA	TRBV9	NA	TRBJ1-2	TGTGCCAGCAGCGTAGGGGCGGGGCGCAACTATGGCTACACCTTC	CASSVGAGRNYGYTF
NA	TRBV19	TRBD1	TRBJ2-6	TGTGCCAGTAGTATAAAGGGACAGGCTGGGTCTGGGGCCAACGTCCTGACTTTC	CASSIKGQAGSGANVLTF
once	TRBV12-3/TRBV12-4	NA	TRBJ1-2	TGTGCCAGCAGCCGAGGGTTTGGCTACACCTTC	CASSRGFGYTF
NA	TRBV4-2	NA	TRBJ1-4	TGTGCCAGCAGCCAAGATCGAACAGATGAAAAACTGTTTTTT	CASSQDRTDEKLFF
NA	TRBV18	TRBD2	TRBJ2-1	TGTGCCAGCTCACTTGCTACTAGCGGCGCCCCATACTACAATGAGCAGTTCTTC	CASSLATSGAPYYNEQFF
NA	TRBV9	NA	TRBJ2-1	TGTGCCAGCAGCGTAGGGGCAAAGGATGAGCAGTTCTTC	CASSVGAKDEQFF
NA	TRBV4-3	NA	TRBJ1-6	TGCGCCAGCAGCCAAGAATTTGGGGCCCCGGGTAATTCACCCCTCCACTTT	CASSQEFGAPGNSPLHF
NA	TRBV7-2	NA	TRBJ1-2	TGTGCCAGCAGCTTTTCCCTACAGGGTTCCGGCTACACCTTC	CASSFSLQGSGYTF
NA	TRBV5-1	NA	TRBJ2-1	TGCGCCAGCAGCTTGGGAGGGAGGAACAATGAGCAGTTCTTC	CASSLGGRNNEQFF
NA	TRBV18	TRBD2	TRBJ2-5	TGTGCCAGCTCACCCCTTATAGCGGGGGGGTCACAAGAGACCCAGTACTTC	CASSPLIAGGSQETQYF
NA	TRBV4-2	NA	TRBJ1-1	TGTGCCAGCAGCCAAGCCCTCCCGGGATTCGGGTTGAACACTGAAGCTTTCTTT	CASSQALPGFGLNTEAFF
NA	TRBV2	NA	TRBJ1-6	TGTGCCAGCACCTCAATGGGGGCCGTTCGGAGCTCCTATAATTCACCCCTCCACTTT	CASTSMGAVRSSYNSPLHF